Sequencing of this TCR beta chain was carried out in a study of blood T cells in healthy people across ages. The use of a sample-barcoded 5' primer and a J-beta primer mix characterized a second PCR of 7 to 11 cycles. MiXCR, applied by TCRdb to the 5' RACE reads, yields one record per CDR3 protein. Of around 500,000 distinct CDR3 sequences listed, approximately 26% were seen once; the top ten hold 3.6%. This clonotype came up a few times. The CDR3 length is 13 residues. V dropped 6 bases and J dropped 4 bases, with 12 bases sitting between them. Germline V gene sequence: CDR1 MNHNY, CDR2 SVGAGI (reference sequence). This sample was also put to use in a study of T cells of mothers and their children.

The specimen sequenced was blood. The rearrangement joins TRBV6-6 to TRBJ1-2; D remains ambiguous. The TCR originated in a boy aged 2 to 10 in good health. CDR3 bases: TGTGCCAGCAGCCGAGATTCTTCCTATGGCTACACCTTC. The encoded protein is CASSRDSSYGYTF.